The 10 T cell receptor beta chains given below trace back to one sample, sequenced in a study of monozygotic twins with inflammatory bowel disease. Using the 5' RACE reads, TCRdb records one entry per CDR3 protein without DNA. This repertoire comprises around 150,000 distinct CDR3 sequences; its ten largest clones make up about 2.7%. What was sequenced was blood. The receptors were sampled from a human donor with ulcerative colitis or Crohn's disease, or a healthy co-twin of an affected twin (not recorded which).

This rearrangement joins TRBV12-3 or TRBV12-4 to TRBJ2-1; TCRdb indicates TRBD2, and absent DNA this call remains unverified. This CDR3 is 18 amino acids long. Here the CDR3 reads CASMRLLAGGITYNEQFF.

This chain joins TRBV20-1 and TRBJ2-1; TCRdb indicates TRBD1, and absent DNA this call remains unverified. The CDR3 totals 15 residues. Per germline, CDR1 DFQATT and CDR2 SNEGSKA (reference sequence). The CDR3 sequence is CSARGPGTINNEQFF.

The V and J genes are TRBV18 and TRBJ1-2; TCRdb's D call of TRBD1 is untestable without DNA. There are 13 residues in the CDR3. The germline V gene encodes CDR1 KGHSH and CDR2 LQKENI. The CDR3 is CASSAAGDYGYTF.

The V and J genes are TRBV7-9 and TRBJ2-3; TCRdb's D call, TRBD2, is unchecked because there is no DNA. Germline V gives CDR1 SEHNR, CDR2 FQNEAQ (reference sequence). The CDR3 contains 17 residues. This chain's CDR3 is CASSRPGGGGQADTQYF.

The chain employs TRBV5-1 and TRBJ2-7. Germline V gene sequence: CDR1 SGHRS, CDR2 YFSETQ. The CDR3 has 13 amino acids. The CDR3 is CASSLIDTYEQYF.

The chain employs TRBV7-2 and TRBJ1-4. This CDR3 contains 18 residues. Germline-derived CDR1 and CDR2 are SGHTA and FQGNSA. Here the CDR3 reads CASSFSPMEAEGNEKLFF.

The chain recombines TRBV6-2 or TRBV6-3 with TRBJ2-1; TCRdb designates TRBD2, a call that cannot be tested without DNA. CDR1 is MNHEY and CDR2 is SVGEGT in the germline V gene. The CDR3 loop spans 22 amino acids. The chain's CDR3 is CASSPHKTTGTSGRIWYNEQFF.

This CDR3 reads CASSSRDFSGAGELFF. J is TRBJ2-2 and V is TRBV7-6; TCRdb's D call, TRBD2, is unchecked because there is no DNA. The CDR3 is 16 residues long. Germline CDR1 reads SGHVS; CDR2 reads FNYEAQ.

The chain carries TRBV20-1 and TRBJ2-1. Germline V lookup: CDR1 DFQATT, CDR2 SNEGSKA (reference sequence). CDR3 length: 15 amino acids. This chain's CDR3 is CSARVDLAVRNEQFF.

The genes are TRBV11-2 and TRBJ1-6; with no DNA, the TCRdb D assignment of TRBD1 cannot be verified. CDR3 length: 14 amino acids. Germline V gene sequence: CDR1 SGHAT, CDR2 FQNNGV. CDR3 sequence: CASSQGASSSPLHF. The variable domain in full, with the rest retrieved from reference TRBV11-2 and TRBJ1-6, is EAGVAQSPRYKIIEKRQSVAFWCNPISGHATLYWYQQILGQGPKLLIQFQNNGVVDDSQLPKDRFSAERLKGVDSTLKIQPAKLEDSAVYLCASSQGASSSPLHFGNGTRLTVT.